The rows below give T cell receptor beta chains drawn from one sample of a study of neurological immune-mediated disorders. TCRdb recomputed calls from the 5' RACE reads with MiXCR, one row per CDR3 protein. The sample has about 80,000 distinct CDR3 sequences, 5.5% to 6.5% seen once. The sample comprised PBMCs. The receptors derive from a woman aged 55-75 years with multiple sclerosis. CDR3s include the opening cysteine and the closing phenylalanine or tryptophan. A D gene is named only where the DNA matches it firmly. Clone size is not always given. Where it is, it says once, few, many or a class for expanded clones.

D gene: .; J gene: TRBJ1-5; clone size: many; V gene: TRBV5-6; CDR3 DNA: TGTGCCAGCAGCTTCTTCCCGGGGATTAGCAATCAGCCCCAGCATTTT; CDR3 protein: CASSFFPGISNQPQHF
D gene: .; J gene: TRBJ2-5; clone size: many; V gene: TRBV7-8; CDR3 DNA: TGTGCCAGCAGCCGAAGTAGGGAGACCCAGTACTTC; CDR3 protein: CASSRSRETQYF
D gene: .; J gene: TRBJ2-1; clone size: many; V gene: TRBV25-1; CDR3 DNA: TGTGCCAGCAGTGAACGATCGTCCGGTGAGCAGTTCTTC; CDR3 protein: CASSERSSGEQFF
D gene: .; J gene: TRBJ2-2; clone size: many; V gene: TRBV6-4; CDR3 DNA: TGTGCCAGCAGTGAGCTAGCCTCGAACACCGGGGAGCTGTTTTTT; CDR3 protein: CASSELASNTGELFF
D gene: TRBD1; J gene: TRBJ2-7; clone size: many; V gene: TRBV5-1; CDR3 DNA: TGCGCCAGCAGCTTGGAAGGGACAGCAAAGTCCTACGAGCAGTACTTC; CDR3 protein: CASSLEGTAKSYEQYF
D gene: .; J gene: TRBJ2-3; clone size: many; V gene: TRBV5-1; CDR3 DNA: TGCGCCAGCAGCCCCTTACCCGGGACTAGCACAGATACGCAGTATTTT; CDR3 protein: CASSPLPGTSTDTQYF
D gene: TRBD1; J gene: TRBJ2-2; clone size: many; V gene: TRBV29-1; CDR3 DNA: TGCAGCGTTGGAGTGACAGGGATCACCGGGGAGCTGTTTTTT; CDR3 protein: CSVGVTGITGELFF
D gene: .; J gene: TRBJ1-1; clone size: many; V gene: TRBV29-1; CDR3 DNA: TGCAGCGTTGCGAAGAACACTGAAGCTTTCTTT; CDR3 protein: CSVAKNTEAFF
D gene: .; J gene: TRBJ2-7; clone size: many; V gene: TRBV3-1; CDR3 DNA: TGTGCCAGCAGCCAAGCCGACAAACTATACGAGCAGTACTTC; CDR3 protein: CASSQADKLYEQYF
D gene: .; J gene: TRBJ1-3; clone size: many; V gene: TRBV5-6; CDR3 DNA: TGTGCCAGCAGCTTGTTCGGGACAACCACCCAGTGGAACACCATATATTTT; CDR3 protein: CASSLFGTTTQWNTIYF
D gene: .; J gene: TRBJ1-1; clone size: many; V gene: TRBV4-1; CDR3 DNA: TGCGCCAGCAGCCCGGGAGGCGGGCCGAACACTGAAGCTTTCTTT; CDR3 protein: CASSPGGGPNTEAFF
D gene: .; J gene: TRBJ2-4; clone size: .; V gene: TRBV25-1; CDR3 DNA: TGTGCCAGCAGTTCCGGGGCGTGGTCTGCCAAAAACATTCAGTACTTC; CDR3 protein: CASSSGAWSAKNIQYF
D gene: TRBD2; J gene: TRBJ2-4; clone size: many; V gene: TRBV7-2; CDR3 DNA: TGTGCCAGCAGCTTAGTTAGCGGGGGGGTAGCCAAAAACATTCAGTACTTC; CDR3 protein: CASSLVSGGVAKNIQYF
D gene: TRBD1; J gene: TRBJ1-1; clone size: many; V gene: TRBV2; CDR3 DNA: TGTGCCGCTTCACAGGGGACTGAAGCTTTCTTT; CDR3 protein: CAASQGTEAFF
D gene: TRBD2; J gene: TRBJ2-5; clone size: .; V gene: TRBV11-2; CDR3 DNA: TGTGCCAGCAGCTTAGTCGGGGGGGGACAAGAGACCCAGTACTTC; CDR3 protein: CASSLVGGGQETQYF
D gene: .; J gene: TRBJ2-3; clone size: few; V gene: TRBV13; CDR3 DNA: TGTGCCAGCAGGGGGCAAATCACAGATACGCAGTATTTT; CDR3 protein: CASRGQITDTQYF
D gene: .; J gene: TRBJ1-2; clone size: .; V gene: TRBV19; CDR3 DNA: TGTGCCAGTACCCTCCCGGGACACCCAACCAATGCTGGTGGCTACACCTTC; CDR3 protein: CASTLPGHPTNAGGYTF
D gene: TRBD2; J gene: TRBJ2-5; clone size: many; V gene: TRBV25-1; CDR3 DNA: TGTGCCAGCAGTGACCCGGTTAGCGGGGGGGCACAAGAGACCCAGTACTTC; CDR3 protein: CASSDPVSGGAQETQYF
D gene: .; J gene: TRBJ1-5; clone size: many; V gene: TRBV7-9; CDR3 DNA: TGTGCCAGCAGCTTAGCGGGCGGAACCAATCAGCCCCAGCATTTT; CDR3 protein: CASSLAGGTNQPQHF
D gene: .; J gene: TRBJ2-7; clone size: many; V gene: TRBV7-6; CDR3 DNA: TGTGCCAGCAGCTTAGTGACAGACGACTACGAGCAGTACTTC; CDR3 protein: CASSLVTDDYEQYF
D gene: .; J gene: TRBJ1-5; clone size: many; V gene: TRBV7-2; CDR3 DNA: TGTGCCAGCAGCTTAGACTTTGGCGACAATCAGCCCCAGCATTTT; CDR3 protein: CASSLDFGDNQPQHF
D gene: .; J gene: TRBJ1-2; clone size: many; V gene: TRBV6-5; CDR3 DNA: TGTGCCAGCAGTTCCAGGGACAACAACTATGGCTACACCTTC; CDR3 protein: CASSSRDNNYGYTF
D gene: TRBD1; J gene: TRBJ1-5; clone size: many; V gene: TRBV6-5; CDR3 DNA: TGTGCCAGCAGACTCCCGGGACAGAATCAGCCCCAGCATTTT; CDR3 protein: CASRLPGQNQPQHF
D gene: .; J gene: TRBJ2-7; clone size: many; V gene: TRBV20-1; CDR3 DNA: TGCAGTGCTACAGGGATAACCACATGGGAGCAGTACTTC; CDR3 protein: CSATGITTWEQYF
D gene: .; J gene: TRBJ2-3; clone size: few; V gene: TRBV11-2; CDR3 DNA: TGTGCCAGCAGCTCCAGGGGAGGGGGGGTAAGCACAGATACGCAGTATTTT; CDR3 protein: CASSSRGGGVSTDTQYF
D gene: TRBD2; J gene: TRBJ2-1; clone size: many; V gene: TRBV6-6; CDR3 DNA: TGTGCCAGCGGTCGGGGGGGCAATGAGCAGTTCTTC; CDR3 protein: CASGRGGNEQFF
D gene: TRBD1; J gene: TRBJ1-1; clone size: many; V gene: TRBV5-1; CDR3 DNA: TGCGCCAGCAGCCCCCAAGGGACAGGGGTTGGTTCTACTGAAGCTTTCTTT; CDR3 protein: CASSPQGTGVGSTEAFF
D gene: .; J gene: TRBJ1-1; clone size: few; V gene: TRBV12-3/TRBV12-4; CDR3 DNA: TGTGCCAGCAGCCCTAAGGAGGATAATCTGAACACTGAAGCTTTCTTT; CDR3 protein: CASSPKEDNLNTEAFF